This is a list of T cell receptor beta chains from one sample in a study of post-analysis software for immune sequencing data. A single record per CDR3 protein comes from TCRdb applying MiXCR to the PCR reads. The sample contains about 820,000 distinct CDR3 sequences, 53% of which appear only once. The sample comprised blood. These receptors all come from a girl aged 10 to 17 with multiple sclerosis. CDR3s leave out the opening cysteine and the closing phenylalanine or tryptophan. A D gene is named only where the DNA matches it firmly. Size values are once, few and many counts, or a class for expanded clones, and some rows have none.

TRBV20-1 | TRBD1 | once | SAQDRGDQPQH
TRBV20-1 | NA | NA | SARDSLSNEQF
TRBV25-1 | NA | NA | ASSEGGALGGYT
TRBV20-1 | TRBD1 | NA | SATRTGGYEQY
TRBV7-8 | NA | NA | ASSPRGLSFGEQY
TRBV3-1 | NA | NA | ASSGTRYNEQF
TRBV6-1 | NA | few | ASSDLAKNIQY
TRBV29-1 | NA | NA | SVDRSGPGNTIY
TRBV11-2 | NA | NA | ASSLGSRGDQPQH
TRBV7-2 | NA | NA | ASSLYDRSYEQY
TRBV29-1 | NA | NA | SVRRYPLSYNEQF
TRBV24-1 | NA | NA | TTSEKGGGFYNEQF
TRBV20-1 | TRBD1 | once | SARGDRGVDTEAF
TRBV6-6 | NA | NA | ASSIPGGSNQPQH
TRBV20-1 | NA | few | SAQKPAWEQY
TRBV29-1 | NA | few | SVESDVGQPQH
TRBV2 | TRBD1 | NA | ASRMTGEYGYT
TRBV20-1 | NA | NA | SASSQGGYEQY